This TCR beta chain was sequenced in a study of cytomegalovirus exposure and HLA in healthy donors. Findings and limits, study-wide: It is likely that the observed cluster of highly shared sequence variants was a sequencing artifact. There were some V segments, including TRBV6-2 and TRBV6-3, excluded as indistinguishable. Among the most significant clusters, several appeared linked to common viral pathogens in a later analysis.

Germline V gene lookup returns CDR1 ENHRY and CDR2 SYGVKD. The ends were cut back, 3 bases at V and 0 bases at J, with 11 bases in the middle. The CDR3 spans 15 residues. A note on this clone: Its specificity is not known.

The PCR ran on 60 Vbeta and 13 Jbeta primers. The protocol was immunoSEQ multiplex PCR, while the TCRdb copy is restricted to in-frame clones and leaves out a portion. In the table there are approximately 69,000 clones, 74% of which are singletons. The receptor was derived from a young woman in good health and CMV-seropositive. Sequencing was done on a sample of PBMCs. The chain uses TRBV10-3 and TRBJ1-1; possibly TRBD1 for D (5 bases). The CDR3, as DNA: TGTGCCATCAGTGATAGGCCGACAGTGAACACTGAAGCTTTCTTT. This sequence encodes CAISDRPTVNTEAFF.